Each of the 32 T cell receptor beta chains below was sequenced from the same sample in a study of follicular helper T cells after annual influenza vaccination. Measured with immunoSEQ multiplex PCR; TCRdb has only the in-frame clones, and not every one. The repertoire holds approximately 11,000 clones, with 70% to 85% as singletons. The sequences come from CXCR5- memory CD4+ T cells sorted from blood, collected 6 weeks after influenza vaccination. These receptors all come from an adult who received the influenza vaccine.

This clone showed up just a few times. In DNA form, the CDR3 reads TGTGCCACCAGCAGAGATCAGTTGGGCAATTCACCCCTCCACTTT. Its translation is CATSRDQLGNSPLHF. The V gene is TRBV15, the J gene TRBJ1-6; D gene ambiguous. V was clipped by 0 bases and J by 7 bases, with 10 bases between them. CDR1 is LNHNV, CDR2 YYDKDF, per germline (reference sequence). The CDR3 has 15 amino acids.

The genes are TRBV29-1 and TRBJ2-3, with TRBD2 matching over 15 bases. Germline V gene sequence: CDR1 SQVTM, CDR2 ANQGSEA. J gave up 5 bases and V 6 bases, and 9 bases lay outside the gene matches. CDR3 length equals 16 residues. Here the CDR3 DNA reads TGCAGCGTGGCCGGGACTAGCGGGAGGAGGGGAGATACGCAGTATTTT. As protein: CSVAGTSGRRGDTQYF.

This clone was seen a single time. V usage is TRBV19 and J usage is TRBJ2-5; weak D call: TRBD2 (5 bases). The germline V and J ends were trimmed by 7 bases and 5 bases, with 20 bases remaining between them. The CDR3 has 15 amino acids. Per the germline V gene, CDR1 is LNHDA and CDR2 is SQIVND (reference sequence). The CDR3 sequence: CASKRQLNAHETQYF. The CDR3 bases are TGTGCCAGTAAGCGGCAACTAAACGCCCACGAGACCCAGTACTTC.

The chain uses TRBV6-1 and TRBJ2-5; D not resolved. CDR3 size: 11 residues. Germline values: CDR1 MNHNS, CDR2 SASEGT. V lost 8 bases and J lost 1, with 5 bases in between. CDR3 amino acids: CASQFQETQYF. In DNA, the CDR3 is TGTGCCAGCCAGTTCCAAGAGACCCAGTACTTC.

This sequence joins TRBV2 and TRBJ1-5; TRBD1 matches 7 bases. The CDR3 spans 18 residues. V was clipped by 3 bases and J by 4 bases; unmatched bases: 15. Germline V gene lookup returns CDR1 SNHLY and CDR2 FYNNEI. CDR3: CASSDEARGLAVNQPQHF. The CDR3 coding sequence is TGTGCCAGCAGTGATGAGGCTAGGGGGCTCGCGGTGAATCAGCCCCAGCATTTT.

V and J are TRBV6-1 and TRBJ2-3; D is unclear. The germline V gene encodes CDR1 MNHNS and CDR2 SASEGT. The CDR3 is made up of 11 amino acids. The V end was cut by 1 base, the J end by 6 bases, with 2 bases between. In DNA, the CDR3 is TGTGCCAGCAGTGAAGTGGATACGCAGTATTTT. Translating gives CASSEVDTQYF.

There are a few counts of this clone. At one end, the junction sequence differs from germline, possibly due to a read error. The V gene is TRBV29-1, the J gene TRBJ1-6, with TRBD1 identical over 7 bases. This CDR3 is 13 amino acids long. Germline V lookup: CDR1 SQVTM, CDR2 ANQGSEA. The CDR3 DNA reads as TGCAGCGTTAAAGATGACAGGGATTCACCCCTCCACTTT. It translates to CSVKDDRDSPLHF.

V and J are TRBV30 and TRBJ1-5; the D gene is possibly TRBD1 (5 bases). V lost 0 bases and J 8 bases, leaving 14 bases between the germline ends. CDR3 size: 14 residues. Looked up from germline, CDR1 is GTSNPN and CDR2 is SVGIG (reference sequence). CDR3 region: CAWSVQGTGKPQHF. DNA for the CDR3: TGTGCCTGGAGTGTCCAGGGTACGGGAAAGCCCCAGCATTTT.

The genes are TRBV10-3 and TRBJ1-2, with 7 bases aligning to TRBD1. The junction had 5 bases not matched to a gene; V was cut back by 10 bases and J by 0 bases. Per the germline V gene, CDR1 is ENHRY and CDR2 is SYGVKD. The length of the CDR3 is 13 residues. For the CDR3, the DNA is TGTGCCAGCGGGGACAGTACTAACTATGGCTACACCTTC. The encoded protein is CASGDSTNYGYTF.

This clone was counted only a few times. The genes are TRBV11-2 and TRBJ2-7, with 11 bases fitting TRBD2. In germline, CDR1 is SGHAT, CDR2 FQNNGV. CDR3 length equals 15 residues. The V and J ends lost 4 bases and 0 bases, in that order; junction bases with no gene match: 2. The CDR3 DNA is TGTGCCAGCAGCTCCGGACTAGCGGGCTCCTACGAGCAGTACTTC. Its protein is CASSSGLAGSYEQYF. The full variable domain, in which reference TRBV11-2 and TRBJ2-7 provide the parts outside the CDR3, is EAGVAQSPRYKIIEKRQSVAFWCNPISGHATLYWYQQILGQGPKLLIQFQNNGVVDDSQLPKDRFSAERLKGVDSTLKIQPAKLEDSAVYLCASSSGLAGSYEQYFGPGTRLTVT.

The chain couples TRBV5-4 to TRBJ2-1; no definite D call. Germline lookup yields CDR1 SGHNT and CDR2 YYREEE (reference sequence). CDR3 length: 15 residues. V lost 6 bases and J 0 bases, leaving 13 bases between the germline ends. The CDR3 DNA follows: TGTGCCAGCACCGATGACTCTTACTCCTACAATGAGCAGTTCTTC. Translation gives CASTDDSYSYNEQFF.

The V call is TRBV2, the J call TRBJ1-3, with D unclear. This CDR3 is 15 amino acids long. Germline V CDR1 and CDR2: SNHLY, FYNNEI. Trimming shortened V by 4 bases and J by 0 bases, and 10 bases separated the two germline ends. Written as DNA, the CDR3 is TGTGCCAGCAGTGTCGGACGGAGCTCTGGAAACACCATATATTTT. Encoded protein: CASSVGRSSGNTIYF.

The chain has TRBV4-1 and TRBJ2-3; either TRBD1 or TRBD2 may supply D (5 bases each). Deletions cut 4 bases from V and 0 bases from J, with 11 bases between. The germline gives CDR1 MGHRA, CDR2 YSYEKL. CDR3 length: 15 residues. This chain's CDR3 is CASSRDGFSTDTQYF. The CDR3 DNA sequence: TGCGCCAGCAGCCGGGACGGGTTTAGCACAGATACGCAGTATTTT.

V gene TRBV9 combines with J gene TRBJ2-2; 7 nucleotides match TRBD1. The CDR3 runs 15 residues. The V gene end was trimmed by 4 bases and the J gene end by 3 bases; junction bases not matched to a gene: 6. Germline assignment: CDR1 SGDLS and CDR2 YYNGEE. The CDR3 loop is CASSLQGRDTGELFF. DNA for the CDR3: TGTGCCAGCAGCCTACAGGGGAGAGACACCGGGGAGCTGTTTTTT.

V is TRBV6-1 and J is TRBJ2-1, with 14 bases that match TRBD2. Trimming cost V 5 bases and J 5 bases; bases outside gene matches: 2. Looked up from germline, CDR1 is MNHNS and CDR2 is SASEGT. CDR3 length equals 15 residues. The DNA for the CDR3 is TGTGCCAGCAGTAAGGGACTAGCGGGGGACAATGAGCAGTTCTTC. Translated, it gives CASSKGLAGDNEQFF.

V and J are TRBV29-1 and TRBJ1-1; 8 nucleotides line up with TRBD1. V was pared by 4 bases and J by 0 bases, with 7 bases of the junction left unmatched. The CDR3 is 15 amino acids. The V gene's germline CDR1 is SQVTM and CDR2 ANQGSEA. CDR3 amino acids: CSVGTGGSLNTEAFF. The CDR3, as DNA: TGCAGCGTTGGTACAGGGGGTTCATTGAACACTGAAGCTTTCTTT.

The chain couples TRBV18 to TRBJ2-1; no firm D call. This CDR3 is 15 amino acids long. V lost 0 bases and J 4 bases, leaving 10 bases between the germline ends. Germline values: CDR1 KGHSH, CDR2 LQKENI. Here the CDR3 reads CASSPPNRIYNEQFF. The CDR3 bases are TGTGCCAGCTCACCACCTAACAGAATATACAATGAGCAGTTCTTC.

The chain carries TRBV6-1 and TRBJ2-7; the match to TRBD2 covers 10 bases. CDR3 size: 16 residues. After removal of 4 bases from V and 2 bases from J, the junction contained 8 bases not matched to a gene. Germline V CDR1 and CDR2: MNHNS, SASEGT. CDR3 DNA: TGTGCCAGCAGTGTGCCAGCGGGGGGGTTGGCCTACGAGCAGTACTTC. This sequence encodes CASSVPAGGLAYEQYF.

V gene TRBV7-2 combines with J gene TRBJ2-7; D might be TRBD2 (7 bases). The ends were cut back, 5 bases at V and 4 bases at J, with 18 bases in the middle. The CDR3 consists of 15 residues. Germline V CDR1 and CDR2: SGHTA, FQGNSA. Here the CDR3 reads CASSPQGGGRYEQYF. DNA for the CDR3: TGTGCCAGCAGCCCCCAAGGGGGGGGCCGTTACGAGCAGTACTTC.

V usage is TRBV28 and J usage is TRBJ1-1; D remains ambiguous. V was trimmed by 6 bases and J by 5 bases, leaving 10 bases between them. Germline V CDR1 and CDR2: MDHEN, SYDVKM. The CDR3 sequence is 12 residues long. CDR3 in amino acids: CASRMGGTEAFF. CDR3 DNA sequence: TGTGCCAGCAGAATGGGCGGGACTGAAGCTTTCTTT. The complete variable domain, with remaining parts taken from reference TRBV28 and TRBJ1-1, reads DVKVTQSSRYLVKRTGEKVFLECVQDMDHENMFWYRQDPGLGLRLIYFSYDVKMKEKGDIPEGYSVSREKKERFSLILESASTNQTSMYLCASRMGGTEAFFGQGTRLTVV.

The chain combines TRBV6-6 with TRBJ1-4, with D unclear. This CDR3 is 12 amino acids long. Germline V lookup: CDR1 MNHNY, CDR2 SVGAGI (reference sequence). The V gene lost 0 bases and the J gene lost 8 bases, with 4 bases spanning the gap. CDR3 sequence (DNA): TGTGCCAGCAGTTACTCGGAGGAAAAACTGTTTTTT. Residues: CASSYSEEKLFF.

This chain connects TRBV9 to TRBJ1-6; 9 bases are shared with TRBD1. Unmatched junction bases numbered 6, after V lost 4 bases and J lost 7 bases. CDR1 is SGDLS, CDR2 YYNGEE, per germline. This CDR3 is 15 amino acids long. In DNA form, the CDR3 reads TGTGCCAGCAGCACTAGGACAGGGGCCAATTCACCCCTCCACTTT. It yields the protein CASSTRTGANSPLHF.

The J gene is TRBJ2-2, the V gene TRBV28; 10 bases are shared with TRBD1. Germline V CDR1 and CDR2: MDHEN, SYDVKM. V shed 6 bases, J shed 4 bases, and the junction held 2 bases outside the gene matches. The CDR3 is 14 amino acids. The CDR3 protein is CASRTGGTTGELFF. As DNA, the CDR3 is TGTGCCAGCAGGACAGGGGGCACCACCGGGGAGCTGTTTTTT. Full variable domain (rest looked up from reference TRBV28 and TRBJ2-2): DVKVTQSSRYLVKRTGEKVFLECVQDMDHENMFWYRQDPGLGLRLIYFSYDVKMKEKGDIPEGYSVSREKKERFSLILESASTNQTSMYLCASRTGGTTGELFFGEGSRLTVL.

The chain links TRBV5-1 to TRBJ1-5; D might be TRBD1 (5 bases). Germline V gene data show CDR1 as SGHRS and CDR2 as YFSETQ. Deletions cut 0 bases from V and 0 bases from J, with 10 bases between. The length of the CDR3 is 16 residues. The CDR3 protein is CASSLDGGSSNQPQHF. CDR3 nucleotides: TGCGCCAGCAGCTTGGACGGGGGAAGTAGCAATCAGCCCCAGCATTTT.

The chain has TRBV7-9 and TRBJ1-1; TRBD1 might be the D (5 bases). The CDR3 contains 14 residues. Germline CDR1 SEHNR, CDR2 FQNEAQ (reference sequence). The V end lost 1 base, the J end lost 8 bases, and 14 bases lay between the germline ends. The CDR3 spells CASSLDYHDSEAFF. The CDR3 DNA is TGTGCCAGCAGCTTAGACTATCACGACAGCGAAGCTTTCTTT.

V is TRBV18 and J is TRBJ2-1; TRBD1 matches at 9 bases. CDR1 KGHSH and CDR2 LQKENI come from the germline V gene. The CDR3 runs to 19 residues. The junction had 9 bases not matched to a gene; V was cut back by 0 bases and J by 0 bases. DNA of the CDR3: TGTGCCAGCTCACCACCTTCCGCCGGGACAGGGAGCTCCTACAATGAGCAGTTCTTC. Its protein is CASSPPSAGTGSSYNEQFF.

This sequence joins TRBV29-1 and TRBJ1-2; D remains ambiguous. CDR1 is SQVTM, CDR2 ANQGSEA, per germline. The ends were cut back, 4 bases at V and 8 bases at J, with 14 bases in the middle. This CDR3 is built from 12 residues. The CDR3 DNA sequence: TGCAGCGTTGCGACGCTCAGAGAGGGCTACACCTTC. Its translation is CSVATLREGYTF.

The CDR3 nucleotides read TGTGCCAGCAGTCCAGGCGAGCTTGGGGCCAACGTCCTGACTTTC. It specifies CASSPGELGANVLTF. The chain couples TRBV28 to TRBJ2-6; D unclear. The germline V and J ends were trimmed by 5 bases and 3 bases, with 11 bases remaining between them. Germline V gene sequence: CDR1 MDHEN, CDR2 SYDVKM. The CDR3 sequence is 15 residues long.

The chain links TRBV19 to TRBJ1-5, with D unclear. CDR3 length: 16 residues. Germline V gives CDR1 LNHDA, CDR2 SQIVND (reference sequence). Trimming stripped 3 bases from V and 0 bases from J, with 12 bases between. The CDR3 sequence: CASSMEVVYSNQPQHF. The CDR3 region has the DNA TGTGCCAGTAGTATGGAGGTAGTTTATAGCAATCAGCCCCAGCATTTT.

The rearrangement joins TRBV19 to TRBJ2-2; 12 nucleotides agree with TRBD2. V gave up 6 bases and J gave up 6 bases; unmatched junction bases: 5. Per germline, CDR1 LNHDA and CDR2 SQIVND (reference sequence). The CDR3 is 15 amino acids. CDR3 sequence reads: CASRRLAGEPGELFF. CDR3 nucleotide sequence: TGTGCCAGTAGGAGACTAGCGGGAGAACCCGGGGAGCTGTTTTTT.

The CDR3 bases are TGTGCCTGGACGTCTAGCGGGATCCACGAGCAGTACTTC. This translates into CAWTSSGIHEQYF. This chain links TRBV30 with TRBJ2-7; 9 bases are shared with TRBD2. The V gene end was trimmed by 4 bases and the J gene end by 5 bases; junction bases not matched to a gene: 6. This CDR3 comprises 13 residues. Germline CDR1 is GTSNPN and CDR2 is SVGIG (reference sequence). The entire variable domain, with the rest obtained from reference TRBV30 and TRBJ2-7, is as follows: SQTIHQWPATLVQPVGSPLSLECTVEGTSNPNLYWYRQAAGRGLQLLFYSVGIGQISSEVPQNLSASRPQDRQFILSSKKLLLSDSGFYLCAWTSSGIHEQYFGPGTRLTVT.

This clone was counted a few times. The chain joins TRBV14 to TRBJ1-4; possibly TRBD1 for D (5 bases). Trimming took off 2 bases at V and 8 bases at J, with 15 bases between the two ends. Per the germline V gene, CDR1 is SGHDN and CDR2 is FVKESK. The CDR3 runs to 15 residues. CDR3 amino acids: CASSQRTREGEKLFF. The CDR3 DNA follows: TGTGCCAGCAGCCAACGGACAAGGGAAGGAGAAAAACTGTTTTTT.